A selection of T cell receptor beta chains follows, all from one sample in a study of human T cells and chemical hapten exposure. MiXCR, run by TCRdb on the RACE reads, gives a single entry per CDR3 protein. The repertoire holds 80,000 to 100,000 distinct CDR3 sequences, with roughly 27% as singletons. The source material was whole blood, sampled in connection with sensitization to the hapten diphenylcyclopropenone (DPC). Source of these receptors: a man in his forties or fifties with alopecia areata. Some clones in this sample may be carry-over from other donors' samples. CDR3s include the opening cysteine and the closing phenylalanine or tryptophan.

cdr3_length v_call cdr3_aa
12 TRBV5-1 CASSFDNTEAFF
16 TRBV7-9 CASSPRRTGCGNTIYF
14 TRBV20-1 CSARDDGCGTEAFF
14 TRBV6-5 CASSYSKATDTQYF
18 TRBV12-5 CASGNRTGGIPPHQPQHF
15 TRBV12-3/TRBV12-4 CASRKPGLNYNEQFF
13 TRBV29-1 CSVGGDGVGEQYF
13 TRBV5-1 CASKLAGGNEQFF
13 TRBV6-1 CAAAGQGYTEAFF
15 TRBV7-8 CASRPTGGGNQPQHF
16 TRBV7-2 CASSRGQGYSNQPQHF
16 TRBV12-3/TRBV12-4 CASSFLRDRVADTQYF
14 TRBV6-1 CASSLGQLDNEQFF
15 TRBV3-1 CASSQDSGAGQPQHF
17 TRBV7-9 CASSPGPSASSYNEQFF
15 TRBV13 CASSLVGGPGSPLHF
15 TRBV6-1 CASSGGGTGDYEQYF
15 TRBV15 CATSGEGTGVNEQYF
16 TRBV5-1 CASSLAGTGAPDTQYF
14 TRBV18 CASSVGRGGQPQHF
13 TRBV5-1 CASSFGSQETQYF
13 TRBV28 CASSLGGNGELFF
13 TRBV28 CAILEGTNYGYTF
13 TRBV7-9 CASSRQGDYEQYF
13 TRBV19 CASSIEWYNEQFF
15 TRBV6-5 CASSPWTGASGGYTF
13 TRBV30 CAWNGLAYNEQFF
12 TRBV27 CASRGLTYGYTF
12 TRBV11-2 CASSDSADKAFF
13 TRBV20-1 CSARVPVQETQYF
12 TRBV28 CASSSGIYEQYF
15 TRBV2 CASSGSSWDTGELFF
15 TRBV28 CASANLRGAKNIQYF
16 TRBV7-8 CASSSRTRLFYNEQFF
15 TRBV7-2 CASSPLAAKADTQYF
15 TRBV6-6 CASSDSGGTKNIQYF
16 TRBV2 CASSEDDRAGADTQYF
14 TRBV18 CASSAGGTADTQYF
15 TRBV2 CASSNLEAGTDTQYF
17 TRBV6-2/TRBV6-3 CASNHHPHRGLSNEQFF
13 TRBV4-3 CASSRGQGHEAFF
16 TRBV5-1 CASSLPQVNRGNIQYF
14 TRBV29-1 CSVEYRGRYYGYTF
15 TRBV13 CASSTQGVRTDTQYF
13 TRBV28 CASSIDRGGEQFF
15 TRBV6-5 CASRIGTPTTYEQYF
15 TRBV20-1 CSARESRGRGTEAFF
11 TRBV20-1 CSVPSGGSLTF
12 TRBV7-9 CASSSITYEQYF
15 TRBV7-3 CASSWQGYSTDTQYF
13 TRBV5-1 CASSFDGNEKLFF
18 TRBV7-2 CASSLRTSGRGRTDTQYF
16 TRBV5-4 CASSPGGRGHGDEQFF
12 TRBV20-1 CSAPTGAYEQYF